This T cell receptor (beta chain) was sequenced during a study of T cell responses to AZD1222 COVID-19 vaccine. Whole-study findings and limits: Clonal diversity may have been underestimated in mostly white British donors.

The assay was immunoSEQ multiplex PCR, and TCRdb's table has in-frame clones only and misses some. Of 130,000 or so clones in the sample, roughly 90% were seen once. Trimming took 1 base from V and 4 from J, leaving 7 bases between them. Germline assignment: CDR1 SGHVS and CDR2 FQNEAQ. The CDR3 covers 13 residues. As to this clone: What it binds is unknown.

The TCR was taken from an adult in good health. Sequencing used peripheral blood, obtained on day 0 of MenACWY control vaccination. This rearrangement joins TRBV7-8 to TRBJ2-5, with D unclear. The CDR3 region is CASSLVVIETQYF. The CDR3 coding sequence is TGTGCCAGCAGCTTAGTAGTTATAGAGACCCAGTACTTC.